These 27 T cell receptor beta chains came from one sample sequenced in a study of blood T cells in healthy people across ages. Alongside a J-beta primer mix, a sample-barcoded 5' primer served in a second PCR lasting roughly 7 to 11 cycles. TCRdb recomputed calls from the 5' RACE reads with MiXCR, one row per CDR3 protein. The sample has 1.5 million to 2 million distinct CDR3 sequences; 25% to 30% are singletons. Specimen: blood. The receptors shown here come from a woman in her 30s in good health.

The chain couples TRBV15 to TRBJ2-3; 10 bases are shared with TRBD2. The V gene end was trimmed by 1 base and the J gene end by 6 bases; junction bases not matched to a gene: 10. In germline, CDR1 is LNHNV, CDR2 YYDKDF (reference sequence). The CDR3 consists of 17 residues. The CDR3 bases are TGTGCCACCAGCAGAGCGAGCGGGGGGGCCTCCGGGGATACGCAGTATTTT. It encodes CATSRASGGASGDTQYF.

Many counts were recorded for this clonotype. V usage is TRBV29-1 and J usage is TRBJ2-1, with D possibly TRBD2 on 5 matching bases. The CDR3 has 15 amino acids. Deletions cut 1 base from V and 0 bases from J, with 10 bases between. CDR1 and CDR2 from the germline V gene are SQVTM and ANQGSEA. CDR3 amino acids: CSVEGEGDSYNEQFF. In DNA form, the CDR3 reads TGCAGCGTTGAAGGAGAGGGTGACTCCTACAATGAGCAGTTCTTC.

This clonotype showed up just a few times. The J gene is TRBJ1-4, the V gene TRBV4-1, with D tentatively TRBD1 (6 bases). The V gene lost 6 bases and the J gene lost 7 bases, with 21 bases spanning the gap. Germline CDR1 reads MGHRA; CDR2 reads YSYEKL. CDR3 length: 16 amino acids. In nucleotides, the CDR3 is TGCGCCAGCAGTCTCAGCGGGGTCAGGGGAACTGAAAAACTGTTTTTT. Encoded protein: CASSLSGVRGTEKLFF.

The genes are TRBV7-7 and TRBJ2-1, with D possibly matching TRBD1 (6 bases). Germline V CDR1 and CDR2: SSHAT, FNYEAQ (reference sequence). The CDR3 extends over 17 amino acids. V was cut by 4 bases and J by 3 bases, with 19 bases left in between. Written as DNA, the CDR3 is TGTGCCAGCAGCTGTTCCCGACAGGTACTATACTACAATGAGCAGTTCTTC. This encodes CASSCSRQVLYYNEQFF.

This clonotype was detected only a few times. J is TRBJ2-7 and V is TRBV13, with D possibly matching TRBD2 (6 bases). The V gene's germline CDR1 is PRHDT and CDR2 FYEKMQ (reference sequence). The CDR3 runs to 15 residues. V dropped 3 bases and J dropped 0 bases, with 12 bases sitting between them. CDR3 loop: CASSFIGGASYEQYF. DNA of the CDR3: TGTGCCAGCAGCTTCATTGGAGGGGCCTCCTACGAGCAGTACTTC.

Details on this clonotype: With a much larger clone just one base away, this may be a read error. V and J are TRBV7-9 and TRBJ2-3; no clear D. The V gene's germline CDR1 is SEHNR and CDR2 FQNEAQ (reference sequence). This CDR3 comprises 14 residues. V was trimmed by 1 base and J by 1 base, leaving 6 bases between them. As DNA, the CDR3 is TGTGCCAGCAGCTTAGAAATGGGCACAGATACGCAGTATTTT. Translation gives CASSLEMGTDTQYF.

Ten or more counts support this clonotype. The chain carries TRBV28 and TRBJ2-7; TRBD2 matches at 10 bases. The CDR3 has 14 residues. Germline V lookup: CDR1 MDHEN, CDR2 SYDVKM. Unmatched junction bases numbered 5, after V lost 5 bases and J lost 4 bases. The CDR3 DNA follows: TGTGCCAGCAGTGACCCTAGCGGGAGTTACGAGCAGTACTTC. As protein: CASSDPSGSYEQYF.

This clonotype came up a few times. The chain is built from TRBV10-3 and TRBJ2-1; TRBD2 matches at 9 bases. J was trimmed by 7 bases and V by 4 bases; bases with no gene match: 2. The CDR3 is made up of 13 amino acids. In germline, CDR1 is ENHRY, CDR2 SYGVKD. The CDR3, as DNA: TGTGCCATCAGTGTGCGGGGGGGAAATGAGCAGTTCTTC. Translated: CAISVRGGNEQFF.

This clonotype came up once. A much larger clone lies one base from this, so it may be a read error. The chain links TRBV5-5 to TRBJ2-1; D perhaps matches TRBD2 (5 bases). V lost 0 bases, J lost 8 bases, and 9 bases lay in between. The CDR3 spans 13 residues. Germline assignment: CDR1 SGHKS and CDR2 YYEKEE (reference sequence). The CDR3 spells CASSLVCGYEQFF. The CDR3 coding sequence is TGTGCCAGCAGCTTGGTTTGCGGGTATGAGCAGTTCTTC.

This clonotype has a handful of counts. The rearrangement links TRBV24-1 to TRBJ2-7, with 11 bases fitting TRBD1. The germline V gene has CDR1 KGHDR and CDR2 SFDVKD. Trimming at V came to 4 bases and at J to 5 bases, leaving 6 bases not matched to a gene. The CDR3 length is 15 residues. CDR3: CATSEAGTGGHEQYF. The CDR3 DNA reads TGTGCCACCAGTGAGGCCGGGACAGGGGGTCACGAGCAGTACTTC.

This clonotype was picked up many times. The chain links TRBV20-1 to TRBJ2-1; a weak D match, TRBD1 (5 bases). The germline V gene encodes CDR1 DFQATT and CDR2 SNEGSKA (reference sequence). The CDR3 has 13 amino acids. Trimming cost V 3 bases and J 4 bases, with 10 bases left between them. The DNA of the CDR3 is TGCAGTGCTAGTTGGGCAGGGTACAATGAGCAGTTCTTC. Translating it yields CSASWAGYNEQFF.

This clonotype was recorded many times. CDR3 DNA sequence: TGCGCCAGCAGGCCCAGACTAGCGGGAGGGCGGAATGAGCAGTTCTTC. This sequence encodes CASRPRLAGGRNEQFF. The chain carries TRBV10-1 and TRBJ2-1; TRBD2 matches at 14 bases. The germline CDR1 and CDR2 sequences are WNHNN and SYGVQD (reference sequence). This CDR3 comprises 16 residues. V was pared by 6 bases and J by 7 bases, with 8 bases of the junction left unmatched.

This chain links TRBV29-1 with TRBJ1-2, with no clear D. Germline V gene lookup returns CDR1 SQVTM and CDR2 ANQGSEA. CDR3 length: 11 amino acids. The V and J ends lost 4 bases and 6 bases respectively, with 9 bases between them. The CDR3 loop reads CSVVDGDGYTF. The CDR3 DNA sequence: TGCAGCGTTGTCGATGGGGATGGCTACACCTTC.

This chain joins TRBV12-3 or TRBV12-4 and TRBJ2-3, with 14 bases matching TRBD2. This CDR3 region has 18 residues. V gave up 5 bases and J gave up 2 bases; unmatched junction bases: 9. The CDR3 is CASSTPGLAGESTDTQYF. The DNA of the CDR3 is TGTGCCAGCAGTACTCCGGGACTAGCGGGGGAATCCACAGATACGCAGTATTTT.

This clonotype was observed a handful of times. The J gene is TRBJ2-2, the V gene TRBV4-1; the D gene is possibly TRBD1 (6 bases). V was clipped by 6 bases and J by 6 bases, with 11 bases between them. CDR1 MGHRA and CDR2 YSYEKL come from the germline V gene. The CDR3 runs to 13 residues. CDR3 nucleotide sequence: TGCGCCAGCAGAACCGAGGGGGCCGGGGAGCTGTTTTTT. This encodes CASRTEGAGELFF.

The chain couples TRBV12-5 to TRBJ1-5; perhaps TRBD1 as D (5 bases). CDR3 length equals 12 residues. Trimming took 7 bases from V and 5 from J, leaving 9 bases between them. The germline gives CDR1 LGHNT, CDR2 FRNRAP. CDR3 protein: CASVAGDQPQHF. CDR3 in DNA: TGTGCTAGTGTTGCGGGGGATCAGCCCCAGCATTTT.

A word on this clonotype: This sequence may be a read error, since a much larger clone differs from it by one base. The chain links TRBV12-3 or TRBV12-4 to TRBJ2-7; D is tentatively TRBD1 or TRBD2 (7 bases each). The CDR3 is made up of 14 amino acids. The CDR3 protein is CAGSVRGGDYEQYF. The CDR3, as DNA: TGTGCCGGCAGTGTCAGGGGGGGCGACTACGAGCAGTACTTC.

Concerning this clonotype itself: This could be a read error, since a much larger clone is one nucleotide away. The rearrangement links TRBV3-1 to TRBJ2-7; D remains unclear. CDR3 length equals 16 residues. Germline CDR1 and CDR2: LGHDT and YNNKEL (reference sequence). Trimming cost V 2 bases and J 7 bases, with 21 bases left between them. CDR3 amino acids: CASSQWSGVSYNEQYF. Written as DNA, the CDR3 is TGTGCCAGCAGCCAATGGTCAGGCGTCTCCTACAATGAGCAGTACTTC.

The chain is built from TRBV9 and TRBJ2-1; D unclear. Trimming removed 4 bases from V and 0 bases from J, with 8 bases in between. Germline V lookup: CDR1 SGDLS, CDR2 YYNGEE. The CDR3 runs 14 residues. CDR3 bases: TGTGCCAGCAGCACCGAGAGCTCCTACAATGAGCAGTTCTTC. This gives the protein CASSTESSYNEQFF. Full variable domain (rest looked up from reference TRBV9 and TRBJ2-1): DSGVTQTPKHLITATGQRVTLRCSPRSGDLSVYWYQQSLDQGLQFLIQYYNGEERAKGNILERFSAQQFPDLHSELNLSSLELGDSALYFCASSTESSYNEQFFGPGTRLTVL.

This clonotype was seen many times. The chain joins TRBV29-1 to TRBJ2-7, with D possibly matching TRBD1 (5 bases). Germline CDR1 and CDR2: SQVTM and ANQGSEA. The CDR3 runs 13 residues. V was cut by 4 bases and J by 3 bases, with 13 bases left in between. The CDR3 region is CSVVSAGIYEQYF. CDR3 DNA sequence: TGCAGCGTTGTATCTGCAGGGATCTACGAGCAGTACTTC.

This clonotype turned up a few times. The chain employs TRBV7-2 and TRBJ2-1, with D possibly being TRBD1 or TRBD2 (6 bases each). Trimming pared 1 base from V and 9 bases from J, leaving 16 bases between. The CDR3 spans 15 residues. Per the germline V gene, CDR1 is SGHTA and CDR2 is FQGNSA. The CDR3 DNA is TGTGCCAGCAGCTTAGAATGGGTTAGGGGGGCTGAGCAGTTCTTC. Translating it yields CASSLEWVRGAEQFF.

This sequence joins TRBV11-2 and TRBJ2-1; D uncertain. Trimming removed 1 base at V and 5 bases at J, with 6 bases between. Looked up from germline, CDR1 is SGHAT and CDR2 is FQNNGV. There are 13 residues in the CDR3. The CDR3 DNA follows: TGTGCCAGCAGCTTAGTTCTGAACAATGAGCAGTTCTTC. It yields the protein CASSLVLNNEQFF.

This clonotype occurred a few times. The J gene is TRBJ2-7, the V gene TRBV5-1; D uncertain. CDR1 SGHRS and CDR2 YFSETQ come from the germline V gene. The CDR3 runs to 15 residues. Trimming cost V 4 bases and J 2 bases, with 16 bases left between them. CDR3 bases: TGCGCCAGCAGCCAGCAATCGGTTGGGCCCTACGAGCAGTACTTC. As protein: CASSQQSVGPYEQYF.

This clonotype was found a few times. This sequence joins TRBV7-2 and TRBJ1-1, with D possibly matching TRBD1 (5 bases). In germline, CDR1 is SGHTA, CDR2 FQGNSA. The CDR3 is made up of 18 amino acids. V was cut by 1 base and J by 4 bases, with 22 bases left in between. CDR3 sequence reads: CASSLDRRRSWDGTEAFF. The CDR3 DNA follows: TGTGCCAGCAGCTTAGACCGGCGCCGAAGCTGGGACGGCACTGAAGCTTTCTTT.

This clonotype was picked up many times. The chain is built from TRBV20-1 and TRBJ2-7; 12 positions match TRBD2. Germline CDR1 and CDR2: DFQATT and SNEGSKA (reference sequence). CDR3 length: 15 residues. The V segment lost 2 bases and the J segment 3 bases; nucleotides outside the gene matches: 5. CDR3 DNA sequence: TGCAGTGCTAGAAGCCCGACTAGCGGGAGCTACGAGCAGTACTTC. Protein product: CSARSPTSGSYEQYF.

As concerns this clonotype: A much larger clone differs by one base, so this may be a read error. The chain carries TRBV12-3 or TRBV12-4 and TRBJ2-7; D is uncertain. CDR3 length equals 12 residues. The ends were cut back, 5 bases at V and 7 bases at J, with 12 bases in the middle. DNA for the CDR3: TGTGCCAGCAGTACCCGACTGTTTGAGCAGTACTTC. Its protein product is CASSTRLFEQYF.

This clonotype was seen many times. DNA for the CDR3: TGTGCCAGCAGTTGGAGGGCAGCCTACGAGCAGTACTTC. Translation gives CASSWRAAYEQYF. This chain links TRBV12-3 or TRBV12-4 with TRBJ2-7, with D perhaps matching TRBD2 (6 bases). The CDR3 is 13 residues long. Trimming removed 4 bases from V and 2 bases from J, with 9 bases in between.